This T cell receptor (beta chain) emerged from a study of Graves' ophthalmopathy and Graves' hyperthyroidism. To note about this clonotype: The antigen is undetermined.

RNA transcripts yielded amplified TCR beta CDR3 regions. HTBI primers were used in a first-round RT-PCR, which preceded a second-round multiplex PCR. TCRdb passed the multiplex PCR reads through MiXCR, listing each CDR3 protein once. This table holds over 500,000 distinct CDR3 sequences, 22% found once. The hyperthyroidism patients had a new diagnosis of under 2 months' duration and were aged 18 to 65. This CDR3 spans 15 amino acids. The germline V gene has CDR1 MNHNS and CDR2 SASEGT. Trimming took off 1 base at V and 0 bases at J, with 10 bases between the two ends. Study-level points and caveats: Among thyroid clonotypes expanded above 0.001 frequency, most also appeared in blood.

The rearrangement joins TRBV6-1 to TRBJ2-7, with D possibly matching TRBD2 (5 bases). What was sequenced was peripheral blood. The clonotype was recovered from a young woman with stable Graves' hyperthyroidism. Some clones in this sample may be carry-over from other donors' samples. The CDR3 nucleotides are TGTGCCAGCAGTGAAGAGACAACTAGCTCCTACGAGCAGTACTTC. Protein: CASSEETTSSYEQYF.